This paragraph covers one T cell receptor beta chain sequence. Its matching antigen is unknown. Trimming shortened V by 8 bases and J by 2 bases, and 16 bases separated the two germline ends. Per the germline V gene, CDR1 is MNHEY and CDR2 is SMNVEV (reference sequence). This CDR3 contains 14 residues. The data derive from a study of beta chain features in type 1 diabetes. Whole-study results and caveats: The study found moderately but significantly shorter TCRB CDR3s in all four CD4+ subsets of Type 1 diabetes patients.

Purities in excess of 95% were seen in all sorted populations. The isolated RNA, all of it, was reverse transcribed, so expressed TCRB transcripts were what got sequenced. Generated by immunoSEQ multiplex PCR, the TCRdb table keeps only in-frame clones and is missing some. This table has nearly 700,000 clones, roughly 13% appearing once. The specimen sequenced was naive CD4+ T cells from blood. This chain joins TRBV27 and TRBJ2-7; either TRBD1 or TRBD2 may supply D (5 bases each). This receptor was obtained from a man aged 18 to 35 with type 1 diabetes. The CDR3: CASRDSGTPYEQYF. In DNA form, the CDR3 reads TGTGCCAGCCGTGATTCGGGGACCCCCTACGAGCAGTACTTC.